This T cell receptor beta chain was sequenced during a study of T cells in Graves' hyperthyroidism and ophthalmopathy (dated by TCRdb to about 2019). Regarding the complete study: Peripheral blood was sampled at the time of initial diagnosis, prior to any treatment. To identify distinguishing TCR V-J signatures, a discovery cohort of 90 to 100 patients was used, comprising 40 to 45 with Graves' ophthalmopathy and around 57 with stable Graves' hyperthyroidism. An independent validation cohort of 18 to 20 hyperthyroidism patients and approximately 15 patients who later progressed to ophthalmopathy tested prospective prediction of ophthalmopathy. The roughly 91 discovery patients were randomly divided into training and test sets at a 7:3 ratio. Thyroid tissue and blood T-cell repertoires from six Graves' hyperthyroidism patients were also compared in the study. After sampling, hyperthyroidism patients received methimazole starting at 30 mg daily, and ophthalmopathy patients received high-dose intravenous methylprednisolone. The paper describes TCR Vbeta CDR3 sequencing of 135 peripheral blood samples, made up of around 41 ophthalmopathy patients, 70 to 80 hyperthyroidism patients and about 17 progressor patients.

This clonotype has at least ten counts. Which antigen it targets is not known. No base qualities exist here, and no much larger clone lies one base off it. The germline V and J ends show losses of 2 bases and 6 bases respectively, and no gene match explains 7 bases of the junction. Sequences MNHNS (CDR1) and SASEGT (CDR2) are obtained from the germline V gene. The CDR3 starts with the cysteine, ends with the phenylalanine, and has 15 residues. This entry keeps only the CDR3 DNA: 45 bases, framed from base 1. Stable Graves' hyperthyroidism was defined as no progression to ophthalmopathy during 18 months of follow-up. The hyperthyroidism patients were between 18 and 65 years old and newly diagnosed, with a disease duration of less than 2 months. Any patient with an uncontrolled infection, another autoimmune disease, pregnancy or lactation was excluded. Diagnoses were based on clinical symptoms, serum thyroxine and TRAb, thyroid ultrasound and orbital computed tomography. Ficoll-Paque density gradient centrifugation was used to isolate PBMCs from about 9.4 ml of fresh peripheral blood. Total RNA was extracted using Trizol reagent, and RNA quality was assessed on an Agilent 2100 Bioanalyzer.

TCR beta CDR3 regions were amplified from RNA transcripts. The TCR CDR3 was subjected to a first round of RT-PCR using the HTBI primer set and the Qiagen OneStep RT-PCR kit. Libraries were constructed in a second round of multiplex PCR, after which size selection and purification were performed. Paired-end sequencing of the libraries was performed with 100 bp reads on an Illumina HiSeq2000. The paper's data handling went like this. Raw data were processed with SOAPnuke, discarding reads with adapters, uncalled bases, mean Phred below 15, or no exact constant-primer or identifier match. COPE v1.2.5 was used to merge the high-quality paired reads, and each unique nucleotide sequence was defined as a clonotype. Clonotypes were aligned to IMGT TRBV, TRBD and TRBJ reference segments using MiTCR v1.1. The analysis was restricted to V-J combinations with a frequency above 0.0001, which together covered 99% to 99.2% of the repertoires. A TCS score was defined as the ratio between F50 (clonal expansion) and ExV (chaos), using BLOSUM62-based TCRdist between CDR3 peptides within each V-J. Welch's t-statistics and random forest reduced around 520 V-J features to 13, which were used in a naive Bayes classifier (R e1071). TCRdb reran the public reads through fastp at Q25 and MiXCR, keeping productive beta chains. When rows share a CDR3 protein, they turn into one entry using the most common DNA and genes. Clone size and V and J calls follow TCRdb, not the original study. The sample yields about 200,000 distinct CDR3 sequences; about 16% were counted once. In total, the top ten clones hold just under 45% of the sample.

The study at large found these results: Sample size was not statistically predetermined, and investigators were not blinded to group allocation. During validation, the model predicted progression to ophthalmopathy a median of around 6 months ahead of onset, with approximately 70% sensitivity and 72.22% specificity. In cross-validation, a model built on a 13 V-J signature told ophthalmopathy apart from stable hyperthyroidism with under 90% sensitivity and 81% to 82% specificity, and in testing the same model reached 80%/75%. Most expanded thyroid clonotypes (frequency above 0.001) were also detected in blood, suggesting blood repertoires may reflect thyroid immune responses.

The rearranged chain carries TRBV6-1 and TRBJ2-5; 9 of the junction bases match TRBD2. This receptor was identified in a man aged 40-55 years with Graves' hyperthyroidism. The sample taken for sequencing was blood. The CDR3 has the sequence CASSERAGGMKTQYF. The nucleotide sequence reads TGTGCCAGCAGTGAACGAGCGGGGGGTATGAAGACCCAGTACTTC.